A selection of T cell receptor beta chains follows, all from one sample in a study of beta chain features in type 1 diabetes. TCRdb keeps only in-frame clones here, not all; method: immunoSEQ multiplex PCR. The sample consists of 970,000 or so clones, about a sixth of them appearing once. The sample was naive CD4+ T cells from blood. These TCRs come from a woman aged 18-29 years in good health. Each CDR3 is given with its conserved first and last residue. A D gene is named only where the DNA matches it firmly. Clone size, where shown, is once, few, many, or a class for clones that have expanded.

>TRBJ2-3|.|TRBV4-3|TRBD2
CASSQDATSGRPDTQYF
TGCGCCAGCAGCCAGGACGCTACTAGCGGGAGACCAGATACGCAGTATTTT
>TRBJ1-1|.|TRBV7-8|.
CASSQNVGRVSTEAFF
TGTGCCAGCAGCCAAAATGTTGGGCGCGTGAGCACTGAAGCTTTCTTT
>TRBJ2-7|few|TRBV23-1|TRBD2
CASSQWGGSYEQYF
TGCGCCAGCAGTCAATGGGGGGGCTCCTACGAGCAGTACTTC
>TRBJ1-5|few|TRBV7-9|TRBD1
CATQTGDLPQHF
TGTGCCACTCAGACAGGGGATCTGCCCCAGCATTTT
>TRBJ2-2|many|TRBV21-1|.
CASSKVRARAFAGELFF
TGTGCCAGCAGCAAAGTACGGGCCAGGGCGTTCGCCGGGGAGCTGTTTTTT
>TRBJ2-7|few|TRBV6-5|TRBD2
CASSQGLANEQYF
TGTGCCAGCAGCCAGGGACTAGCGAACGAGCAGTACTTC
>TRBJ2-2|.|TRBV15|.
CATSRDETPGELFF
TGTGCCACCAGCAGAGATGAGACACCCGGGGAGCTGTTTTTT
>TRBJ2-7|few|TRBV5-4|TRBD2
CASSFGLDSYEQYF
TGTGCCAGCAGCTTTGGACTAGATTCCTACGAGCAGTACTTC
>TRBJ2-1|few|TRBV4-3|.
CASSLIHEQFF
TGCGCCAGCAGCCTTATACATGAGCAGTTCTTC
>TRBJ2-2|few|TRBV5-1|TRBD1
CASSAYTTGGSSGELFF
TGCGCCAGCAGCGCGTACACCACAGGGGGAAGTTCCGGGGAGCTGTTTTTT